Presented here are 14 T cell receptor beta chains from one specimen sequenced in a study of T cell repertoires in cytomegalovirus infection. Each CDR3 protein gets one entry after TCRdb re-called the reads with MiXCR. The sample yields some 920,000 distinct CDR3 sequences, about 33% seen once. Which antigens these TCRs recognize remains unknown. The starting material was cultured CD8+ T cells from PBMCs, obtained from culture after CMV antigen stimulation. The receptor source for this set is a human donor in good health (CMV status not recorded). Some clones in this sample may be carry-over from other donors' samples.

CDR3 nucleotide sequence: TGTGCCAGCAGCTTAGCGGGGGCGCGGAGCCAACCTAACTATGGCTACACCTTC. This translates into CASSLAGARSQPNYGYTF. This chain connects TRBV7-6 to TRBJ1-2; D may be TRBD1 (6 bases). Trimming removed 0 bases from V and 0 bases from J, with 17 bases in between. CDR3 length equals 18 residues. The germline gives CDR1 SGHVS, CDR2 FNYEAQ.

A few counts support this clonotype. The chain carries TRBV7-6 and TRBJ2-7; 10 nucleotides align to TRBD1. The CDR3 is made up of 16 amino acids. Unmatched junction bases numbered 7, after V lost 5 bases and J lost 0 bases. Germline V gives CDR1 SGHVS, CDR2 FNYEAQ. CDR3 nucleotides: TGTGCCAGCAGCCAAAGGGACAGGGGAAGCTCCTACGAGCAGTACTTC. Its translation is CASSQRDRGSSYEQYF.

Many counts were recorded for this clonotype. The V and J genes are TRBV6-1 and TRBJ2-1; 11 bases are shared with TRBD2. With 4 bases clipped from V and 4 bases from J, the junction kept 6 bases outside the gene matches. Germline V gives CDR1 MNHNS, CDR2 SASEGT. This CDR3 contains 16 residues. Here the CDR3 reads CASSVRLAGPYNEQFF. The DNA for the CDR3 is TGTGCCAGCAGTGTACGACTAGCGGGACCGTACAATGAGCAGTTCTTC.

V is TRBV19 and J is TRBJ1-6, with a possible D match to TRBD1 (6 bases). V lost 3 bases to trimming and J lost 9 bases, with 9 bases between them. Germline assignment: CDR1 LNHDA and CDR2 SQIVND (reference sequence). This CDR3 spans 13 amino acids. The CDR3 loop reads CASSMTRGSPLHF. In DNA, the CDR3 is TGTGCCAGTAGTATGACCAGGGGTTCACCCCTCCACTTT.

The chain is built from TRBV27 and TRBJ2-7; 7 nucleotides agree with TRBD1. The CDR3 consists of 15 residues. Unmatched junction bases numbered 9, after V lost 4 bases and J lost 3 bases. Germline assignment: CDR1 MNHEY and CDR2 SMNVEV (reference sequence). The CDR3 DNA follows: TGTGCCAGCAGTTATTGGGACAGACAACACTACGAGCAGTACTTC. This gives the protein CASSYWDRQHYEQYF.

Points on this clonotype: With a much larger clone just one base away, this may be a read error. J is TRBJ1-2 and V is TRBV7-6; D gene ambiguous. In germline, CDR1 is SGHVS, CDR2 FNYEAQ. The CDR3 covers 15 residues. The V and J ends lost 5 bases and 4 bases respectively, with 17 bases between them. DNA of the CDR3: TGTGCCAGCAGCGGTTACATGGAGGCTGGCTATGGCTACACCTTC. Its translation: CASSGYMEAGYGYTF.

This clonotype was observed a few times. The gene calls are TRBV6-5 and TRBJ2-2; D might be TRBD1 (6 bases). The CDR3 covers 15 residues. Trimming pared 5 bases from V and 3 bases from J, leaving 13 bases between. CDR1 is MNHEY, CDR2 SVGAGI, per germline. The CDR3 protein is CASSTGQGYTGELFF. The CDR3 DNA follows: TGTGCCAGCAGTACGGGGCAGGGGTACACCGGGGAGCTGTTTTTT.

This clonotype showed up many times. This rearrangement joins TRBV7-6 to TRBJ2-2; D perhaps matches TRBD2 (5 bases). Germline-derived CDR1 and CDR2 are SGHVS and FNYEAQ. The CDR3 spans 11 residues. Trimming removed 6 bases from V and 6 bases from J, with 5 bases in between. CDR3 in DNA: TGTGCCAGCAGGCGGGCCGGGGAGCTGTTTTTT. It specifies CASRRAGELFF.

This clonotype has only a few counts. The chain joins TRBV28 to TRBJ2-3, with a weak D call TRBD2 (7 bases). V was trimmed by 2 bases and J by 6 bases, leaving 12 bases between them. The germline CDR1 and CDR2 sequences are MDHEN and SYDVKM. The CDR3 loop spans 14 amino acids. CDR3 sequence (DNA): TGTGCCAGCAGTTTACGGGGGGCCCTCGATACGCAGTATTTT. Translated: CASSLRGALDTQYF.

V usage is TRBV6-2 or TRBV6-3 and J usage is TRBJ2-1; possible D gene TRBD2, 6 bases. Germline CDR1 reads MNHEY; CDR2 reads SVGEGT. The CDR3 length is 16 residues. V shed 0 bases and J shed 8 bases, with 17 bases lying between them. The CDR3, as DNA: TGTGCCAGCAGTTACTCGAGGGTATTCGCTAGCGATGAGCAGTTCTTC. It encodes CASSYSRVFASDEQFF.

This chain links TRBV19 with TRBJ2-7; D gene uncertain. This CDR3 contains 13 residues. The V end was cut by 6 bases, the J end by 5 bases, with 14 bases between. The V gene's germline CDR1 is LNHDA and CDR2 SQIVND (reference sequence). CDR3 region: CASRTGSRDEQYF. CDR3 bases: TGTGCCAGTAGGACCGGGTCTCGGGACGAGCAGTACTTC. The variable domain in full, completed from reference TRBV19 and TRBJ2-7, reads DGGITQSPKYLFRKEGQNVTLSCEQNLNHDAMYWYRQDPGQGLRLIYYSQIVNDFQKGDIAEGYSVSREKKESFPLTVTSAQKNPTAFYLCASRTGSRDEQYFGPGTRLTVT.

In this sample, this clonotype turned up a few times. The chain employs TRBV25-1 and TRBJ1-5; D is unclear. There are 14 residues in the CDR3. Germline CDR1 reads MGHDK; CDR2 reads SYGVNS. Trimming took 2 bases from V and 3 from J, leaving 8 bases between them. The CDR3 sequence is CASSEGMNNQPQHF. In nucleotides, the CDR3 is TGTGCCAGCAGTGAAGGGATGAACAATCAGCCCCAGCATTTT.

J is TRBJ1-3 and V is TRBV7-2, with a possible D match to TRBD1 (5 bases). There are 15 residues in the CDR3. V was cut by 1 base and J by 0 bases, with 7 bases left in between. Per the germline V gene, CDR1 is SGHTA and CDR2 is FQGNSA. CDR3 coding DNA: TGTACCAGCAGCTTAGACGGGACCTCTGGAAACACCATATATTTT. Translating it yields CTSSLDGTSGNTIYF.

This sequence joins TRBV5-1 and TRBJ2-1; no reliable D call. The germline CDR1 and CDR2 sequences are SGHRS and YFSETQ. The CDR3 covers 13 residues. Trimming pared 4 bases from V and 5 bases from J, leaving 10 bases between. This chain's CDR3 is CASSGYVNNEQFF. DNA for the CDR3: TGCGCCAGCAGCGGCTATGTTAACAATGAGCAGTTCTTC.